Below, 25 T cell receptor beta chains from the same sample are listed, as sequenced in a study of Graves' ophthalmopathy and Graves' hyperthyroidism. Scientists amplified the TCR beta CDR3 regions from RNA transcripts. The library came from an HTBI-primed first-round RT-PCR and a second-round multiplex PCR. TCRdb itself ran the multiplex PCR reads through MiXCR, one entry per CDR3 protein. This table has approximately 480,000 distinct CDR3 sequences, under 15% appearing once. The specimen was blood. The source is a young woman with Graves' ophthalmopathy.

V gene TRBV7-3 combines with J gene TRBJ2-2; the D is unclear. Per the germline V gene, CDR1 is SGHTA and CDR2 is FQGTGA. V was trimmed by 1 base and J by 0 bases, leaving 9 bases between them. The CDR3 runs 16 residues. CDR3 region: CASSLMAQSNTGELFF. DNA for the CDR3: TGTGCCAGCAGCTTAATGGCTCAGTCGAACACCGGGGAGCTGTTTTTT.

This clonotype has ten or more counts. The J gene is TRBJ2-5, the V gene TRBV7-3, with D possibly TRBD2 on 6 matching bases. The germline V gene encodes CDR1 SGHTA and CDR2 FQGTGA. The CDR3 spans 15 residues. Trimming took off 0 bases at V and 0 bases at J, with 8 bases between the two ends. DNA of the CDR3: TGTGCCAGCAGCTTAACTAGCGGATACCAAGAGACCCAGTACTTC. Its translation is CASSLTSGYQETQYF.

This clonotype showed up many times. The chain has TRBV12-3 or TRBV12-4 and TRBJ2-7; 12 nucleotides align to TRBD2. V lost 6 bases and J lost 5; bases outside the gene matches: 11. The length of the CDR3 is 16 residues. The CDR3 spells CASSHVRTSGINEQYF. The CDR3 nucleotides read TGTGCCAGCAGCCACGTCCGGACTAGCGGGATCAACGAGCAGTACTTC.

This clonotype occurred a few times. The chain recombines TRBV4-1 with TRBJ2-2; 7 bases match TRBD2. The CDR3 runs 17 residues. Trimming removed 0 bases from V and 0 bases from J; junction bases left unmatched: 4. The V gene's germline CDR1 is MGHRA and CDR2 YSYEKL. CDR3 nucleotide sequence: TGCGCCAGCAGCCAAGAACCTCTAGCGGCGAACACCGGGGAGCTGTTTTTT. Translated, it gives CASSQEPLAANTGELFF.

This clonotype was counted many times. The chain is built from TRBV27 and TRBJ1-5, with 7 bases matching TRBD1. The CDR3 spans 13 residues. The V gene end was trimmed by 10 bases and the J gene end by 3 bases; junction bases not matched to a gene: 6. Germline V gene data show CDR1 as MNHEY and CDR2 as SMNVEV (reference sequence). CDR3 sequence (DNA): TGTGCCACCCGGACAGGACACAATCAGCCCCAGCATTTT. It yields the protein CATRTGHNQPQHF.

In this sample, this clonotype turned up many times. This sequence joins TRBV7-2 and TRBJ1-1; a weak D match, TRBD1 (5 bases). The CDR3 covers 14 residues. Germline V gene data show CDR1 as SGHTA and CDR2 as FQGNSA. V was cut by 5 bases and J by 5 bases, with 15 bases left in between. The CDR3 bases are TGTGCCAGCAGCCCCGCCTCAGGGATTACTGAAGCTTTCTTT. Its protein product is CASSPASGITEAFF.

This clonotype appeared many times. The chain is built from TRBV15 and TRBJ2-7, with 9 positions matching TRBD1. Germline CDR1 is LNHNV and CDR2 is YYDKDF (reference sequence). This CDR3 region has 16 residues. The V gene end was trimmed by 4 bases and the J gene end by 5 bases; junction bases not matched to a gene: 12. The DNA of the CDR3 is TGTGCCACCAGCACCCGCCCGTGGGACAGGGTTGACGAGCAGTACTTC. It encodes CATSTRPWDRVDEQYF. Supplemented by reference TRBV15 and TRBJ2-7, the full variable domain reads DAMVIQNPRYQVTQFGKPVTLSCSQTLNHNVMYWYQQKSSQAPKLLFHYYDKDFNNEADTPDNFQSRRPNTSFCFLDIRSPGLGDTAMYLCATSTRPWDRVDEQYFGPGTRLTVT.

This clonotype was seen ten or more times. This rearrangement joins TRBV30 to TRBJ1-1, with D unclear. The CDR3 is 12 residues long. The germline V gene has CDR1 GTSNPN and CDR2 SVGIG (reference sequence). V lost 0 bases and J 7 bases, leaving 9 bases between the germline ends. This CDR3 is CAWSVLRGEAFF. Here the CDR3 DNA reads TGTGCCTGGAGTGTACTACGGGGTGAAGCTTTCTTT.

CDR3 nucleotide sequence: TGTGCCAGCAGTTTAAGGTCAGGAGCCTACGAGCAGTACTTC. Translating gives CASSLRSGAYEQYF. This chain connects TRBV12-3 or TRBV12-4 to TRBJ2-7; D gene ambiguous. The length of the CDR3 is 14 residues. With 2 bases removed from V and 2 bases from J, the gap between germline ends came to 10 bases.

There are many counts of this clonotype. CDR3 sequence: CASSYRRGITEAFF. Written as DNA, the CDR3 is TGTGCCAGCAGCTACCGGAGGGGAATCACTGAAGCTTTCTTT. The genes are TRBV7-8 and TRBJ1-1; a weak D match, TRBD1 (5 bases). This CDR3 has 14 amino acids. CDR1 and CDR2 from the germline V gene are SGHVS and FQNEAQ. V was trimmed by 4 bases and J by 4 bases, leaving 13 bases between them.

This clonotype was seen ten or more times. The junction does not match germline at one end; this may be a read error. The rearrangement links TRBV5-1 to TRBJ1-2, with a possible D match to TRBD1 (6 bases). Germline CDR1 is SGHRS and CDR2 is YFSETQ. The CDR3 consists of 14 residues. The DNA for the CDR3 is TGCGCCAGCAGCTTAGGACAGCCTAAATATGGCTACACCTTC. This encodes CASSLGQPKYGYTF.

At least ten counts were recorded for this clonotype. The chain couples TRBV7-8 to TRBJ1-1; a weak D match, TRBD1 (5 bases). The CDR3 has 13 amino acids. V was shortened by 1 base and J by 8 bases, with 11 bases between the two germline ends. The germline gives CDR1 SGHVS, CDR2 FQNEAQ. The CDR3 reads CASSLGREREAFF. The CDR3 nucleotides read TGTGCCAGCAGCTTAGGCAGGGAGAGGGAAGCTTTCTTT.

This clonotype has ten or more counts. The V and J genes are TRBV20-1 and TRBJ2-7; TRBD1 matches at 10 bases. Germline CDR1 DFQATT, CDR2 SNEGSKA (reference sequence). The trim removed 6 bases at V and 3 bases at J, leaving 5 bases unmatched. The CDR3 spans 13 residues. In nucleotides, the CDR3 is TGCAGTGCCATCTGGGACAGGGGCTACGAGCAGTACTTC. Translated, it gives CSAIWDRGYEQYF.

This clonotype was seen at least ten times. The chain recombines TRBV28 with TRBJ2-7; TRBD1 is a possible D gene (5 bases). Trimming stripped 8 bases from V and 2 bases from J, with 16 bases between. The CDR3 spans 14 residues. Germline CDR1 and CDR2: MDHEN and SYDVKM. The CDR3 coding sequence is TGTGCCAGCGCTGGGGCAGGGAAAACCTACGAGCAGTACTTC. This translates into CASAGAGKTYEQYF.

Ten or more counts support this clonotype. This chain joins TRBV20-1 and TRBJ2-7, with 7 nucleotides matching TRBD2. The trim removed 1 base at V and 4 bases at J, leaving 4 bases unmatched. CDR1 DFQATT and CDR2 SNEGSKA come from the germline V gene (reference sequence). The length of the CDR3 is 13 residues. This CDR3 reads CSARGRERYEQYF. The CDR3 nucleotides read TGCAGTGCTAGAGGGCGGGAGAGGTACGAGCAGTACTTC.

This clonotype was recorded many times. CDR3 in amino acids: CASSSRSYSYEQYF. The CDR3 nucleotides read TGTGCCAGCAGCTCCCGATCGTACTCCTACGAGCAGTACTTC. The chain links TRBV7-2 to TRBJ2-7; no reliable D call. Germline-derived CDR1 and CDR2 are SGHTA and FQGNSA. V was pared by 4 bases and J by 0 bases, with 10 bases between. CDR3 length equals 14 residues. Full variable domain (remainder filled in from reference TRBV7-2 and TRBJ2-7): GAGVSQSPSNKVTEKGKDVELRCDPISGHTALYWYRQSLGQGLEFLIYFQGNSAPDKSGLPSDRFSAERTGGSVSTLTIQRTQQEDSAVYLCASSSRSYSYEQYFGPGTRLTVT.

This clonotype was seen ten or more times. This chain links TRBV30 with TRBJ2-7, with D perhaps matching TRBD1 or TRBD2 (5 bases each). Trimming removed 2 bases at V and 6 bases at J, with 14 bases between. From germline, CDR1 is GTSNPN and CDR2 SVGIG (reference sequence). This CDR3 comprises 13 residues. The CDR3 sequence is CAWSRDGGVEQYF. The CDR3 DNA is TGTGCCTGGAGTCGGGACGGTGGGGTCGAGCAGTACTTC.

The CDR3 here is CASRAEGSGDYEQYF. The CDR3 DNA reads TGTGCCAGCAGGGCCGAGGGTAGCGGGGACTACGAGCAGTACTTC. The rearrangement links TRBV12-3 or TRBV12-4 to TRBJ2-7, with TRBD2 identical over 8 bases. V lost 6 bases, J lost 3 bases, and 10 bases stayed unmatched. The CDR3 contains 15 residues.

In regard to this clonotype: Lacking the conserved final phenylalanine or tryptophan, this CDR3 likely reflects a read error. No DNA is shown, since the ends of the CDR3 on it are uncertain; the CDR3 is the one TCRdb lists. The V call is TRBV6-1, the J call TRBJ1-2; no DNA check was done on the table's D call, TRBD1. Germline CDR1 and CDR2: MNHNS and SASEGT. The CDR3 sequence runs 16 residues, both termini included. CDR3 protein: CASSGLGQGYSWRYTV.

In this sample, this clonotype turned up many times. The chain links TRBV19 to TRBJ2-7; weak D call: TRBD1 (5 bases). V was pared by 5 bases and J by 5 bases, with 16 bases between. The CDR3 is made up of 14 amino acids. Germline-derived CDR1 and CDR2 are LNHDA and SQIVND (reference sequence). CDR3 amino acids: CASSPTTRGDEQYF. For the CDR3, the DNA is TGTGCCAGTAGTCCCACGACAAGGGGCGACGAGCAGTACTTC.

The chain uses TRBV24-1 and TRBJ2-5, with 9 bases matching TRBD1. Germline-derived CDR1 and CDR2 are KGHDR and SFDVKD. This CDR3 is built from 15 residues. Trimming cost V 5 bases and J 5 bases; bases outside gene matches: 8. CDR3 region: CATSALTGGGETQYF. CDR3 bases: TGTGCCACCAGTGCCCTAACAGGGGGCGGTGAGACCCAGTACTTC.

This clonotype was found a few times. Being one base from a much bigger clone, this may be a read error. The V and J genes are TRBV19 and TRBJ1-2; no reliable D call. The CDR3 contains 15 residues. Germline V gene lookup returns CDR1 LNHDA and CDR2 SQIVND (reference sequence). The CDR3 nucleotides are TGTGCCAGTAGTCTGCGAAGGGAAAGGTCGGATGGCTACGCCTTC. Translation: CASSLRRERSDGYAF. The full variable domain, in which reference TRBV19 and TRBJ1-2 provide the parts outside the CDR3, is DGGITQSPKYLFRKEGQNVTLSCEQNLNHDAMYWYRQDPGQGLRLIYYSQIVNDFQKGDIAEGYSVSREKKESFPLTVTSAQKNPTAFYLCASSLRRERSDGYAFGSGTRLTVV.

This clonotype was picked up many times. The J gene is TRBJ2-2, the V gene TRBV12-3 or TRBV12-4; 9 bases align to TRBD2. V lost 3 bases and J lost 6; bases outside the gene matches: 8. CDR3 length equals 16 residues. The CDR3 reads CASSFSAGGLSGELFF. The CDR3 DNA is TGTGCCAGCAGTTTCTCGGCGGGGGGGCTCTCCGGGGAGCTGTTTTTT.

Ten or more counts support this clonotype. This chain joins TRBV7-8 and TRBJ1-2, with D unclear. V dropped 1 base and J dropped 8 bases, with 11 bases sitting between them. Per the germline V gene, CDR1 is SGHVS and CDR2 is FQNEAQ. This CDR3 region has 13 residues. The CDR3 sequence: CASSLESDQGYTF. In nucleotides, the CDR3 is TGTGCCAGCAGCTTAGAGTCGGACCAAGGCTACACCTTC.

This clonotype was seen a few times. CDR3 coding DNA: TGTGCCTGGAGTGCTCGGGGGGGGATGAACACTGAAGCTTTCTTT. Its translation: CAWSARGGMNTEAFF. The rearrangement uses TRBV30 and TRBJ1-1, with D maybe TRBD1 (5 bases). Germline values: CDR1 GTSNPN, CDR2 SVGIG (reference sequence). Trimming removed 1 base at V and 0 bases at J, with 12 bases between. The CDR3 contains 15 residues.